This TCR beta chain appears in the sequencing data of a study of T cell responses to AZD1222 COVID-19 vaccine. The wider study: Pooling covered second doses at about 4 or about 12 weeks. The study, taken as a whole, reports: Repertoire sampling happened only post peak T cell response. Along spike, vaccine-associated CD4 TCRs were found throughout, with dominance at 160-218 and 743-854. Two AZD1222 administrations were followed by greater Spike-specific TCR breadth and depth.

Clones were read by immunoSEQ multiplex PCR, and TCRdb kept only the in-frame ones, dropping some. This table holds about 140,000 clones, roughly 92% found once. Comment on this clone: Antigen: not known.

There are 11 residues in the CDR3. The germline V and J ends were trimmed by 4 bases and 8 bases, with 8 bases remaining between them. The germline V gene encodes CDR1 SNHLY and CDR2 FYNNEI. The V call is TRBV2, the J call TRBJ1-1, with D unclear. The source is an adult in good health. The specimen comprised peripheral blood, sampled on day 0 of AZD1222 vaccination. CDR3: CASSVLLEAFF. CDR3 nucleotides: TGTGCCAGCAGTGTGTTGTTAGAAGCTTTCTTT.